This T cell receptor (beta chain) comes out of a study of CD8+CD57+ T cells in acquired aplastic anemia. For CDR3 and TCR beta VDJ profiling, genomic DNA was the template used. MiXCR, applied by TCRdb to the reads, yields one record per CDR3 protein. The table records 150,000 to 170,000 distinct CDR3 sequences, just over 50% of them present only once. This clonotype appeared many times. Before being chosen for sequencing, patients had shown CD8+CD57+ cell expansion by flow cytometry. The patients all had a severe acquired aplastic anemia diagnosis. With 8 bases removed from V and 1 base from J, the gap between germline ends came to 12 bases. The CDR3 runs 13 residues.

This TCR derives from a human donor with aplastic anemia. The sequencing input was sorted CD4+, CD8+, or CD8+CD57+ T cells (not recorded which) from PBMCs. The chain employs TRBV12-3 or TRBV12-4 and TRBJ2-7, with D possibly TRBD1 on 5 matching bases. The DNA for the CDR3 is TGTGCCAGCGTACAGGATGGGTCCTACGAGCAGTACTTC. Translation: CASVQDGSYEQYF.